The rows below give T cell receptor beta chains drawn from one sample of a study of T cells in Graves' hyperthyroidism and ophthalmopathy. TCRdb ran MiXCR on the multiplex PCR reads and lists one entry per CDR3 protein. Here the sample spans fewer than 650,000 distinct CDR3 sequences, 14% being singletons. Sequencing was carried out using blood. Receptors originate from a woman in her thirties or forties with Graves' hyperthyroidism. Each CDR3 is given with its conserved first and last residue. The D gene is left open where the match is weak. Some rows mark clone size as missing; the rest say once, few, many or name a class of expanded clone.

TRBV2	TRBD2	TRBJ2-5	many	TGTGCCAGCATAGAAGTAGCGGGAGCAGATTTCGGCGAGACCCAGTACTTC	CASIEVAGADFGETQYF
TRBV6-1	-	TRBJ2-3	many	TGTGCCAGCACGCTGCCTAGCAAGAACACAGATACGCAGTATTTT	CASTLPSKNTDTQYF
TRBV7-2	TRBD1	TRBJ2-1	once	TGTGCCAGCAGCCCGGACAGGGGGTCCTCCTACGAGCAGTTCTTC	CASSPDRGSSYEQFF
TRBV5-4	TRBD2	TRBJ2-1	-	TGTGCCAGCAGCTTGGCTAGCGGGAGAGGCGATGAGCAGTTCTTC	CASSLASGRGDEQFF
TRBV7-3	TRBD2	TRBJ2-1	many	TGTGCCAGCAGCTCCTCAGCGGGAGACAACAATGAGCAGTTCTTC	CASSSSAGDNNEQFF
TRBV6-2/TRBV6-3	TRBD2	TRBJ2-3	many	TGTGCCAGCAGCCACATGTCCTCCGAGCGGGAGAAGGGTACGCAGTATTTT	CASSHMSSEREKGTQYF
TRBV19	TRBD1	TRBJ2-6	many	TGTGCCAGTAGTAAACAAGGACAGGGTCCGGGCTCTGGGGCCAACGTCCTGACTTTC	CASSKQGQGPGSGANVLTF
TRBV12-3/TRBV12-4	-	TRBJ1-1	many	TGTGCCAGCAGTTTAAAGGAGATGAACACTGAAGCTTTCTTT	CASSLKEMNTEAFF
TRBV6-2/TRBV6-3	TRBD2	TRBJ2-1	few	TGTGCCAGCAGAACCGGGACTAGAGCTAATGAGCAGTTCTTC	CASRTGTRANEQFF
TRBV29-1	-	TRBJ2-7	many	TGCAGCGTTGAGGACAGCTCCTTCTCCTACGAGCAGTACTTC	CSVEDSSFSYEQYF
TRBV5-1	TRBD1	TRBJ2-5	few	TGCGCCAGCAGCTGGGGACAGAGATCAGGCGCAGAGACCCAGTACTTC	CASSWGQRSGAETQYF
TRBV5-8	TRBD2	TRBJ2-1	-	TGTGCCAGCAGCTTCGGTGGGCTAGCGGGAGGAGGGAATGAGCAGTTCTTC	CASSFGGLAGGGNEQFF
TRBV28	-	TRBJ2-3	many	TGTGCCAGCAGTTTATGGGGGGGCGGCACAGATACGCAGTATTTT	CASSLWGGGTDTQYF
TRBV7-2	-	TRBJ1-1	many	TGTGCCAGCAAGAGTCCGATGAACACTGAAGCTTTCTTT	CASKSPMNTEAFF
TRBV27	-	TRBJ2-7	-	TGTGCCAGCAGTTTATATGGGCCCGGCGACCTCGAGCAGTACTTC	CASSLYGPGDLEQYF
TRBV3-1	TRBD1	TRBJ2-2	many	TGTGCCAGCAGCCAAGTTCGAGGGGGCGCTGGCGGGGAGCTGTTTTTT	CASSQVRGGAGGELFF
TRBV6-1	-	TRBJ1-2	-	TGTGCCAGCAGGGGCAGAACCCTTGGCTACACCTTC	CASRGRTLGYTF
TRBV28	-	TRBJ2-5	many	TGTGCCAGCAGTTTTTTGGCGGGGAGGTACCAAGAGACCCAGTACTTC	CASSFLAGRYQETQYF